This TCR beta chain stems from a study of control samples from healthy donors and cancer patients. Sequencing used immunoSEQ multiplex PCR; TCRdb keeps in-frame clones, though not all of them. This table has around 94,000 clones, about 88% appearing once. Germline CDR1 is SGHRS and CDR2 is YFSETQ. V was cut by 4 bases and J by 0 bases, with 7 bases left in between. The CDR3 extends over 13 amino acids. The receptor's source is a woman aged 45-59 years in good health. The rearrangement joins TRBV5-1 to TRBJ1-1; D is ambiguous. Material for sequencing was blood. The CDR3 bases are TGCGCCAGCAGCCCCTACATGAACACTGAAGCTTTCTTT. Translating gives CASSPYMNTEAFF.